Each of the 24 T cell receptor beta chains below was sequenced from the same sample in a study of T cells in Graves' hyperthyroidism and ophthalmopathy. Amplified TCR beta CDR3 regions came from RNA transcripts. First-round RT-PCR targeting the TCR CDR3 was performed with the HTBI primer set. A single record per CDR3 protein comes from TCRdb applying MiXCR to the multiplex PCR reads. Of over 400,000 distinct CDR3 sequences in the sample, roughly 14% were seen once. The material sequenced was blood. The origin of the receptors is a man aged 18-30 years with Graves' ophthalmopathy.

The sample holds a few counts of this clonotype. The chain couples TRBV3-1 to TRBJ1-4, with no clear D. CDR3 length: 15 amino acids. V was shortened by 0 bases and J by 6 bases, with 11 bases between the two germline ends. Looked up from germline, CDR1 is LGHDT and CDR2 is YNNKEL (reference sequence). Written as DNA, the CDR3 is TGTGCCAGCAGCCAAGATAGGTTGAATCATGAAAAACTGTTTTTT. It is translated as CASSQDRLNHEKLFF.

The chain's CDR3 is CASSEDRVNTIYF. The CDR3 DNA sequence: TGTGCCAGCAGTGAGGACAGGGTCAACACCATATATTTT. The chain links TRBV25-1 to TRBJ1-3, with 8 positions matching TRBD1. This CDR3 is built from 13 residues. The V and J ends lost 3 bases and 7 bases, in that order; junction bases with no gene match: 2. Germline CDR1 and CDR2: MGHDK and SYGVNS.

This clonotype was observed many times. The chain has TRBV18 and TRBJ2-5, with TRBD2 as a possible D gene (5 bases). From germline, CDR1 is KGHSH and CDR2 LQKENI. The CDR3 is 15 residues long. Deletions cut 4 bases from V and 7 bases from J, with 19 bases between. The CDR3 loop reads CASSLPATRDGTQYF. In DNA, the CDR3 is TGTGCCAGCTCACTCCCAGCTACTAGGGATGGGACCCAGTACTTC. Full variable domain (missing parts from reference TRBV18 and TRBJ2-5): NAGVMQNPRHLVRRRGQEARLRCSPMKGHSHVYWYRQLPEEGLKFMVYLQKENIIDESGMPKERFSAEFPKEGPSILRIQQVVRGDSAAYFCASSLPATRDGTQYFGPGTRLLVL.

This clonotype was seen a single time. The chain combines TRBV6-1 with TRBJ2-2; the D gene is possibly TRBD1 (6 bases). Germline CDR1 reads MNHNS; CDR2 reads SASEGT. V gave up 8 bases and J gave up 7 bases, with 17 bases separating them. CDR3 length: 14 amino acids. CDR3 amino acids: CASGGLRVVGELFF. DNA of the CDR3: TGTGCCAGCGGGGGCCTCAGAGTGGTCGGGGAGCTGTTTTTT.

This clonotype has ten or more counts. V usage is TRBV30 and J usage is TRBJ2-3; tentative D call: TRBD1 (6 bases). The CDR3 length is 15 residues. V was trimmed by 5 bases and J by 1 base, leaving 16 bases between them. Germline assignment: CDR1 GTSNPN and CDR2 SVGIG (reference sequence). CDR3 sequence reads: CAWARRGGRTDTQYF. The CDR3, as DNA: TGTGCCTGGGCCCGGCGAGGGGGTCGCACAGATACGCAGTATTTT.

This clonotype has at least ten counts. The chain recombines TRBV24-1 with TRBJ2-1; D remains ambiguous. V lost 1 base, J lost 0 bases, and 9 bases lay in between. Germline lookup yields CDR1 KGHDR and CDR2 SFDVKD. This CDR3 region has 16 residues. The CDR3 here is CATSDFKESSYNEQFF. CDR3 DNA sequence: TGTGCCACCAGTGATTTTAAGGAAAGCTCCTACAATGAGCAGTTCTTC.

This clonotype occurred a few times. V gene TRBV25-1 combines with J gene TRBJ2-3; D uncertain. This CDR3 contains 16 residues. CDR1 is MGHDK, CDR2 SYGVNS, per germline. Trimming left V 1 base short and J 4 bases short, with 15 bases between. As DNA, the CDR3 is TGTGCCAGCAGTGAATCTTTGTCGGCCCTGGCAGATACGCAGTATTTT. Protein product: CASSESLSALADTQYF.

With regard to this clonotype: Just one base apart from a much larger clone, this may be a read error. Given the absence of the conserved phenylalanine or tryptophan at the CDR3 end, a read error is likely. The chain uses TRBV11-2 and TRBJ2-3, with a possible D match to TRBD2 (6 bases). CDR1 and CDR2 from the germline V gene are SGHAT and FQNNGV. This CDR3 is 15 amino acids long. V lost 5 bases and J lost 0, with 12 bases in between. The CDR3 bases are TGTGCCAGCAGCGCGGGGCAGTCTAGCACAGATACGCAGTATTCT. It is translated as CASSAGQSSTDTQYS.

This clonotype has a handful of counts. The CDR3 sequence: CASSLMGPGNEKLFF. The CDR3 DNA is TGCGCCAGCAGCTTGATGGGACCTGGAAATGAAAAACTGTTTTTT. V is TRBV5-1 and J is TRBJ1-4, with a weak D call TRBD1 (5 bases). V lost 1 base, J lost 5 bases, and 12 bases lay in between. Per germline, CDR1 SGHRS and CDR2 YFSETQ. This CDR3 has 15 residues.

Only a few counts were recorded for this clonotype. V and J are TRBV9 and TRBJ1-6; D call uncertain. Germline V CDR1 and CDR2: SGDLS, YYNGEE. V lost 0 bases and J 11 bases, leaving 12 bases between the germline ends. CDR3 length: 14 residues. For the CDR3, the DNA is TGTGCCAGCAGCGTAGGCCTGGGAAGGGCACCCCTCCACTTT. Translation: CASSVGLGRAPLHF.

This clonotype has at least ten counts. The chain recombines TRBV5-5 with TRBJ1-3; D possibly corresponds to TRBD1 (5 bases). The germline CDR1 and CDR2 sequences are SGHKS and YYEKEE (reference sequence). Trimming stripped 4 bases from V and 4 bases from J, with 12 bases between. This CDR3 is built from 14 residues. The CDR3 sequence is CASSETDAGNTIYF. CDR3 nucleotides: TGTGCCAGCAGCGAGACAGACGCCGGAAACACCATATATTTT.

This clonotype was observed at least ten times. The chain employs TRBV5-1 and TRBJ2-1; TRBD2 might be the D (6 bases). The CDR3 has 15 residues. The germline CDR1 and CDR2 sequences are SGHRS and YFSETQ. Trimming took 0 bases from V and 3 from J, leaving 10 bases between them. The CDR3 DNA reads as TGCGCCAGCAGCTTGGAGCCTAGCGACTACAATGAGCAGTTCTTC. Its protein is CASSLEPSDYNEQFF.

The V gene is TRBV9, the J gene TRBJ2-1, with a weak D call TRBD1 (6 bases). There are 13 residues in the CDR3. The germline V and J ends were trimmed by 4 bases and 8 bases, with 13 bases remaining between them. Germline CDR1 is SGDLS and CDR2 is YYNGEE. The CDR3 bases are TGTGCCAGCAGCCCACAGGGTTTAGATGAGCAGTTCTTC. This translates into CASSPQGLDEQFF. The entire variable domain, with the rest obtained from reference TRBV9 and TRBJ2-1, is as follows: DSGVTQTPKHLITATGQRVTLRCSPRSGDLSVYWYQQSLDQGLQFLIQYYNGEERAKGNILERFSAQQFPDLHSELNLSSLELGDSALYFCASSPQGLDEQFFGPGTRLTVL.

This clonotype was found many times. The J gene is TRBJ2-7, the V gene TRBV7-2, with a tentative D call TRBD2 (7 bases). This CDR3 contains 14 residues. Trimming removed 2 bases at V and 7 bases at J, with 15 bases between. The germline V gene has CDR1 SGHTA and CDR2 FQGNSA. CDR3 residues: CASSLRGGPDEQYF. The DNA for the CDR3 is TGTGCCAGCAGCTTAAGGGGGGGGCCGGATGAGCAGTACTTC.

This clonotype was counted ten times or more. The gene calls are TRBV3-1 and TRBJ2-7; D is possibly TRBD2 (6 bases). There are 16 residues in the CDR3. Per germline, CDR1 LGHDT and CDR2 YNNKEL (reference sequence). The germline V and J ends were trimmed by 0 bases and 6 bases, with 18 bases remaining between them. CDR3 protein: CASSQEGTWRRGEQYF. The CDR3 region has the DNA TGTGCCAGCAGCCAAGAGGGTACGTGGCGGAGGGGCGAGCAGTACTTC.

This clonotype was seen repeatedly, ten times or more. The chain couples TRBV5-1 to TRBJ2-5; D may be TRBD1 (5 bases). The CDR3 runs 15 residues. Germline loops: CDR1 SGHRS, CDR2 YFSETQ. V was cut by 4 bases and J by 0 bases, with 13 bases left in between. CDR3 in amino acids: CASSLQGLYQETQYF. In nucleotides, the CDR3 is TGCGCCAGCAGCCTTCAGGGCCTGTACCAAGAGACCCAGTACTTC.

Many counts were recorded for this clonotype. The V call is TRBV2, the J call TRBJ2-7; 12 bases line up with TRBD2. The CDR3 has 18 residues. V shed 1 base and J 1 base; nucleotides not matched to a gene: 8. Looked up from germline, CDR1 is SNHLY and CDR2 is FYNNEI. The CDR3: CASSEGLAGGPLSYEQYF. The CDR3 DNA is TGTGCCAGCAGTGAAGGTCTAGCGGGAGGGCCCCTTTCCTACGAGCAGTACTTC.

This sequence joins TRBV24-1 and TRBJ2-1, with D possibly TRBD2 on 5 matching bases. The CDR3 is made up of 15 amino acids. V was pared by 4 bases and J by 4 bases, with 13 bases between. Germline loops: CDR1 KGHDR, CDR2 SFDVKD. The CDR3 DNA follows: TGTGCCACCAGTGACCCTTTCGGGGTTTACAATGAGCAGTTCTTC. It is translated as CATSDPFGVYNEQFF.

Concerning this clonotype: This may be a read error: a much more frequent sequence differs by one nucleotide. The DNA of the CDR3 is TGTGCCAGCACTGGGGGTTCAGGTGGCTACACCTTC. Protein: CASTGGSGGYTF. The V and J genes are TRBV2 and TRBJ1-2, with a possible D match to TRBD1 (5 bases). The ends were cut back, 7 bases at V and 7 bases at J, with 13 bases in the middle. The CDR3 is 12 amino acids. From germline, CDR1 is SNHLY and CDR2 FYNNEI.

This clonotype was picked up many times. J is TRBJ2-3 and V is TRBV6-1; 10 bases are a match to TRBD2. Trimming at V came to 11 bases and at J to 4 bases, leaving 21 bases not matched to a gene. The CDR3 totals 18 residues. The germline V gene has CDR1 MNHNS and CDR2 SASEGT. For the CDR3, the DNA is TGTGCCGGAGAGGGGGACAAGGGAGCGGGAGGGCATGCAGATACGCAGTATTTT. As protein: CAGEGDKGAGGHADTQYF.

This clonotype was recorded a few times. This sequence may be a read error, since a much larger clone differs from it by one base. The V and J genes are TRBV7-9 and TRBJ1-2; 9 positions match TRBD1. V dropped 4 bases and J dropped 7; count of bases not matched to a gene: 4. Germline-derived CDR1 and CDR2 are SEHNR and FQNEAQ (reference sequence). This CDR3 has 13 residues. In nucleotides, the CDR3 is TGTGCCAGCAGCTCTGGGACAGGGACTGGCTACACCTTC. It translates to CASSSGTGTGYTF. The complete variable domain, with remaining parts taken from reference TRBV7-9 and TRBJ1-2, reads DTGVSQNPRHKITKRGQNVTFRCDPISEHNRLYWYRQTLGQGPEFLTYFQNEAQLEKSRLLSDRFSAERPKGSFSTLEIQRTEQGDSAMYLCASSSGTGTGYTFGSGTRLTVV.

The CDR3: CAISEDSHTTGELFF. In nucleotides, the CDR3 is TGTGCCATCAGTGAGGACAGCCACACCACCGGGGAGCTGTTTTTT. V gene TRBV10-3 combines with J gene TRBJ2-2; D perhaps matches TRBD1 (5 bases). V shed 2 bases and J shed 4 bases, with 11 bases lying between them. Germline V CDR1 and CDR2: ENHRY, SYGVKD. The length of the CDR3 is 15 residues.

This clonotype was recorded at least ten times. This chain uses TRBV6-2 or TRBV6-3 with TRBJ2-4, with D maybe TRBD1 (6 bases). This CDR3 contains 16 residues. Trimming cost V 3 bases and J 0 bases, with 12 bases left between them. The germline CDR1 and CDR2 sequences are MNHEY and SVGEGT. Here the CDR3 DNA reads TGTGCCAGCAGTTATGTGAGGGGGATAGCCAAAAACATTCAGTACTTC. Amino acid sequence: CASSYVRGIAKNIQYF.

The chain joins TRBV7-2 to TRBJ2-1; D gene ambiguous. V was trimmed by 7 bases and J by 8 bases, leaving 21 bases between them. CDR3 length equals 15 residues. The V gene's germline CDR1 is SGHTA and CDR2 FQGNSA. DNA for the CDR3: TGTGCCAGCACCCATTTGTCGCGTCGTGGGTATGAGCAGTTCTTC. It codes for CASTHLSRRGYEQFF.